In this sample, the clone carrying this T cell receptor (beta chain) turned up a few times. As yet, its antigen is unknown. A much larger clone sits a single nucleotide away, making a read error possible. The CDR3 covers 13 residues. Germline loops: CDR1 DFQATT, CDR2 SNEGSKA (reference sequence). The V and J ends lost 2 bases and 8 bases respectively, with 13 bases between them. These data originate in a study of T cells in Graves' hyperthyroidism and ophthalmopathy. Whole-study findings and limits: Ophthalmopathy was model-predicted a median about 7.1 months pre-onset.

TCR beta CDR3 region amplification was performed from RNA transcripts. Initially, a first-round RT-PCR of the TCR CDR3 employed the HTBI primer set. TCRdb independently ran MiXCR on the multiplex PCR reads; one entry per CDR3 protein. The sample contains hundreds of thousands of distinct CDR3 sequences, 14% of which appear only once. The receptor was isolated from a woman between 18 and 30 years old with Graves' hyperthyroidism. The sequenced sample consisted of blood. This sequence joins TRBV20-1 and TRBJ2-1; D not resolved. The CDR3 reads CSARLVRHDEQFF. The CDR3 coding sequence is TGCAGTGCTAGATTGGTCCGGCACGATGAGCAGTTCTTC.